The 12 T cell receptor beta chains given below trace back to one sample, sequenced in a study of OX40 agonist ivuxolimab in advanced cancers. Assay used: immunoSEQ multiplex PCR; TCRdb lists only in-frame clones, some missing. The sample lists tens of thousands of clones; 85% to 90% were seen once. Specimen: CD4+ or CD8+ T cells sorted from blood, collected in a trial of the OX40 agonist ivuxolimab. Receptors originate from an adult with an advanced solid tumor such as melanoma, head and neck, liver or kidney cancer.

This clone was seen a few times. This chain uses TRBV7-9 with TRBJ1-2; 7 bases align to TRBD1. Germline V gene data show CDR1 as SEHNR and CDR2 as FQNEAQ (reference sequence). The J segment lost 8 bases and the V segment lost 1 base, leaving 10 bases of the junction unmatched. The CDR3 has 15 residues. Here the CDR3 reads CASSLVVGGERGYTF. The CDR3 DNA follows: TGTGCCAGCAGCTTAGTGGTAGGGGGCGAGAGAGGCTACACCTTC.

The chain is built from TRBV4-2 and TRBJ2-5; D is possibly TRBD1 (6 bases). The CDR3 runs 15 residues. Trimming removed 0 bases from V and 2 bases from J, with 10 bases in between. CDR1 and CDR2 from the germline V gene are LGHNA and YNFKEQ. CDR3: CASSQETTGQETQYF. In DNA form, the CDR3 reads TGTGCCAGCAGCCAAGAAACGACAGGACAAGAGACCCAGTACTTC.

For the CDR3, the DNA is TGTGCCAGCAGCTTAAAAGGCCCTGCGGCGAATTACAATGAGCAGTTCTTC. Encoded protein: CASSLKGPAANYNEQFF. The rearrangement links TRBV7-3 to TRBJ2-1, with no clear D. Germline loops: CDR1 SGHTA, CDR2 FQGTGA. The CDR3 has 17 amino acids. V lost 1 base to trimming and J lost 4 bases, with 17 bases between them.

The chain is built from TRBV7-3 and TRBJ2-3, with D tentatively TRBD2 (5 bases). Trimming cost V 8 bases and J 4 bases, with 16 bases left between them. The CDR3 length is 14 residues. The germline CDR1 and CDR2 sequences are SGHTA and FQGTGA. CDR3 loop: CASSDYTRADTQYF. DNA of the CDR3: TGTGCCAGCTCTGACTATACTCGCGCAGATACGCAGTATTTT.

The J gene is TRBJ1-2, the V gene TRBV5-1, with D possibly being TRBD1 (5 bases). The germline V gene encodes CDR1 SGHRS and CDR2 YFSETQ. This CDR3 has 14 amino acids. Trimming shortened V by 4 bases and J by 3 bases, and 13 bases separated the two germline ends. In DNA form, the CDR3 reads TGCGCCAGCAGCGCCCGGGACGGAGACTATGGCTACACCTTC. This gives the protein CASSARDGDYGYTF.

The V call is TRBV23-1, the J call TRBJ1-2; D possibly corresponds to TRBD1 (5 bases). TRBV23-1 is identified as an open reading frame with a role that is uncertain. The CDR3 contains 16 residues. The ends were cut back, 8 bases at V and 7 bases at J, with 26 bases in the middle. CDR3: CASEPKYHQGGGGYTF. The DNA for the CDR3 is TGCGCCAGCGAACCTAAGTATCACCAGGGCGGAGGTGGCTACACCTTC.

This sequence joins TRBV30 and TRBJ1-2; perhaps TRBD1 as D (6 bases). Trimming shortened V by 0 bases and J by 7 bases, and 18 bases separated the two germline ends. Germline assignment: CDR1 GTSNPN and CDR2 SVGIG (reference sequence). CDR3 size: 15 residues. The DNA for the CDR3 is TGTGCCTGGAGTGTAACCCGATTCAGGGGATTTGGCTACACCTTC. It translates to CAWSVTRFRGFGYTF.

This clone was observed a single time. V gene TRBV28 combines with J gene TRBJ1-2; the D gene is possibly TRBD1 (5 bases). V was clipped by 3 bases and J by 4 bases, with 9 bases between them. Germline CDR1 is MDHEN and CDR2 is SYDVKM. The CDR3 is made up of 13 amino acids. This CDR3 reads CASSFRQFYGYTF. The CDR3 DNA reads as TGTGCCAGCAGTTTCAGACAGTTCTATGGCTACACCTTC.

This clone was detected only once. The V and J genes are TRBV9 and TRBJ2-3; no firm D call. V lost 0 bases, J lost 2 bases, and 10 bases lay in between. Germline V gene sequence: CDR1 SGDLS, CDR2 YYNGEE. The CDR3 runs to 15 residues. The CDR3 here is CASSVAPAHTDTQYF. CDR3 DNA: TGTGCCAGCAGCGTAGCTCCAGCGCACACAGATACGCAGTATTTT.

CDR3 amino acids: CASSLNQQSYNEQFF. CDR3 DNA: TGTGCCAGCAGCTTGAATCAGCAATCCTACAATGAGCAGTTCTTC. V gene TRBV5-4 combines with J gene TRBJ2-1; no firm D call. Deletions cut 1 base from V and 1 base from J, with 9 bases between. The CDR3 is made up of 15 amino acids. Germline V lookup: CDR1 SGHNT, CDR2 YYREEE (reference sequence).

This CDR3 reads CASSPDRSSYEQYF. The DNA of the CDR3 is TGTGCCAGCAGCCCGGACAGAAGCTCCTACGAGCAGTACTTC. V and J are TRBV7-3 and TRBJ2-7, with a tentative D call TRBD1 (6 bases). The CDR3 contains 14 residues. V shed 5 bases and J shed 0 bases, with 11 bases lying between them. Germline CDR1 is SGHTA and CDR2 is FQGTGA.

V usage is TRBV7-9 and J usage is TRBJ2-4; D is possibly TRBD1 (7 bases). The length of the CDR3 is 15 residues. The germline V gene encodes CDR1 SEHNR and CDR2 FQNEAQ (reference sequence). Trimming pared 5 bases from V and 8 bases from J, leaving 19 bases between. Written as DNA, the CDR3 is TGTGCCAGCAGCCCCCGCGGAGGGGGCACGGACATTCAGTACTTC. It encodes CASSPRGGGTDIQYF.